The sequence of this T cell receptor (beta chain) was determined in a study of shared clonotypes between healthy human individuals. Points from the study as a whole: Clonotype sharing among donors, it was expected, would be affected by sequencing depth. Several donors showed sharing of 4.5% to 6% of naive CD4 clonotypes.

CD45RO-negative, CCR7-positively selected cells formed the naive CD8 fraction, excluding terminally differentiated effector memory CD45RA+ cells. Every one of the donors was a Caucasian adult that lived in Nashville, Tennessee. Germline V gene sequence: CDR1 SEHNR, CDR2 FQNEAQ (reference sequence). Trimming shortened V by 5 bases and J by 10 bases, and 14 bases separated the two germline ends. The CDR3 contains 12 residues. As originally analysed: Filtering differed for immunoSEQ, which gave only junction sequences without quality scores. This table comes from immunoSEQ multiplex PCR, and its TCRdb copy is limited to in-frame clones, with some not included. The V and J calls and clone size come from that table; D and trimming were worked out from the DNA. Of about 2.1 million clones listed, about 94% are singletons. This clone has a single count. Its antigen is not identified.

The sequencing input was naive CD8+ T cells from PBMCs. This TCR derives from a man aged 18 to 29 in good health. Some clones in this sample may be carry-over from other donors' samples. The rearrangement uses TRBV7-9 and TRBJ1-1; a possible D gene is TRBD1 (6 bases). The DNA for the CDR3 is TGTGCCAGCAGCCTGTCCCGAGGGGGAGCTTTCTTT. It is translated as CASSLSRGGAFF.